A single sample is the source of the 12 T cell receptor beta chains below, sequenced in a study of T-cell reconstitution after alpha-beta-depleted transplantation in children. Unique molecular identifiers featured in how the TCRbeta library was prepared. MiXCR was run by TCRdb on the PCR reads, yielding one entry per CDR3 protein. Seen here are about 170,000 distinct CDR3 sequences, approximately 12% observed once, and the top ten hold roughly 13%. The source material was PBMCs, sampled before TCRalphabeta/CD19-depleted stem cell transplant. The origin of the receptors is a boy under 10 years old with acute myeloid leukemia, due to receive a stem cell transplant.

This clonotype was detected ten times or more. The CDR3 loop reads CASSPGLAAGELFF. DNA of the CDR3: TGCGCCAGCAGCCCGGGACTAGCTGCCGGGGAGCTGTTTTTT. V and J are TRBV5-1 and TRBJ2-2, with 9 positions matching TRBD2. J lost 6 bases, V lost 4 bases, and 4 bases had no gene match. The CDR3 runs to 14 residues. CDR1 and CDR2 from the germline V gene are SGHRS and YFSETQ.

This clonotype was detected many times. The rearrangement uses TRBV9 and TRBJ2-5; TRBD1 matches at 7 bases. Germline V gives CDR1 SGDLS, CDR2 YYNGEE. With V trimmed by 4 bases and J by 1 base, 7 bases remained unmatched. The CDR3 sequence is 15 residues long. CDR3 DNA: TGTGCCAGCAGCCCACTCCGGACAGGCCAAGAGACCCAGTACTTC. Its translation is CASSPLRTGQETQYF.

This clonotype was found many times. This chain joins TRBV20-1 and TRBJ1-5; maybe TRBD1 (6 bases). Germline CDR1 reads DFQATT; CDR2 reads SNEGSKA (reference sequence). Trimming took off 1 base at V and 6 bases at J, with 16 bases between the two ends. The length of the CDR3 is 15 residues. DNA for the CDR3: TGCAGTGCTAGAGGGTTGGCGGGGGGCGGTCAGCCCCAGCATTTT. Amino acids: CSARGLAGGGQPQHF.

This clonotype appeared many times. The chain couples TRBV20-1 to TRBJ1-5, with TRBD1 as a possible D gene (5 bases). The CDR3 is 15 amino acids. Per germline, CDR1 DFQATT and CDR2 SNEGSKA (reference sequence). Trimming left V 6 bases short and J 2 bases short, with 17 bases between. This CDR3 is CSALNPGGRNQPQHF. CDR3 DNA sequence: TGCAGTGCCCTCAACCCCGGGGGTCGCAATCAGCCCCAGCATTTT.

This clonotype was recorded once. Likely a read error: the CDR3 ends without its conserved phenylalanine or tryptophan. The chain carries TRBV29-1 and TRBJ1-5; D is uncertain. This CDR3 has 12 residues. CDR1 is SQVTM, CDR2 ANQGSEA, per germline. The CDR3 nucleotides are TGCAACGTTGGAAATGCGGATCAGCCCCAGCATCTT. It specifies CNVGNADQPQHL.

The sample holds a few counts of this clonotype. CDR3 sequence reads: CASSPGTSGSYNEQFF. CDR3 nucleotide sequence: TGCGCCAGCAGCCCAGGGACTAGCGGTTCCTACAATGAGCAGTTCTTC. The rearrangement joins TRBV5-1 to TRBJ2-1; TRBD2 matches at 11 bases. Per germline, CDR1 SGHRS and CDR2 YFSETQ. With V trimmed by 4 bases and J by 1 base, 4 bases remained unmatched. The CDR3 extends over 16 amino acids.

This clonotype was recorded many times. V usage is TRBV5-1 and J usage is TRBJ2-7; no clear D. The CDR3 is 14 residues long. Between the trimmed V and J ends, which lost 1 base and 0 bases, there was a span of 8 bases. Germline CDR1 reads SGHRS; CDR2 reads YFSETQ. The CDR3 nucleotides are TGCGCCAGCAGCTTGACGAGTAACTCCTACGAGCAGTACTTC. It is translated as CASSLTSNSYEQYF.

This clonotype was observed many times. V and J are TRBV7-9 and TRBJ1-4; 7 positions match TRBD1. Germline trimming cut 11 bases from V and 7 bases from J; bases unmatched to any gene: 13. The CDR3 is made up of 14 amino acids. Germline CDR1 is SEHNR and CDR2 is FQNEAQ (reference sequence). CDR3 DNA sequence: TGTGCCGCAGGAATAGGGGGCGCACGTGAAAAACTGTTTTTT. It is translated as CAAGIGGAREKLFF.

The J gene is TRBJ2-7, the V gene TRBV3-1; TRBD2 aligns across 12 bases. The CDR3 runs to 15 residues. Looked up from germline, CDR1 is LGHDT and CDR2 is YNNKEL (reference sequence). The ends lost 10 bases at V and 0 bases at J; junction bases unmatched: 7. CDR3 in DNA: TGTGCCACCTGCCAGGGACTAGCGGGCTCCTACGAGCAGTACGTC. It translates to CATCQGLAGSYEQYV.

The sample holds many counts of this clonotype. The chain combines TRBV11-1 with TRBJ1-6, with TRBD1 matching 10 bases. The germline CDR1 and CDR2 sequences are SGHAT and FQDESV (reference sequence). There are 20 residues in the CDR3. V lost 5 bases to trimming and J lost 10 bases; unmatched junction nucleotides: 23. The CDR3 reads CASSLPEPGQGTRLNSPLHF. The DNA of the CDR3 is TGTGCCAGCAGCCTACCAGAACCGGGACAGGGGACCCGATTAAACTCACCCCTCCACTTT.

This clonotype was seen ten or more times. The chain couples TRBV12-3 or TRBV12-4 to TRBJ1-3; D not certain. The CDR3 has 13 residues. V gave up 5 bases and J gave up 3 bases, with 8 bases separating them. The CDR3 is CASSLDGGNTIYF. In DNA form, the CDR3 reads TGTGCCAGCAGTCTGGACGGTGGAAACACCATATATTTT.

Notes on this clonotype: The junction departs from germline at one end; a sequencing error may be responsible. The V gene is TRBV12-3 or TRBV12-4, the J gene TRBJ2-1; 11 bases fit TRBD2. CDR3 length: 18 amino acids. In nucleotides, the CDR3 is TGTGCCAGCTGTTTAGCGGGAGGGCCCTTAATGCCCTACAATGAGCAGTTCTTC. It is translated as CASCLAGGPLMPYNEQFF.